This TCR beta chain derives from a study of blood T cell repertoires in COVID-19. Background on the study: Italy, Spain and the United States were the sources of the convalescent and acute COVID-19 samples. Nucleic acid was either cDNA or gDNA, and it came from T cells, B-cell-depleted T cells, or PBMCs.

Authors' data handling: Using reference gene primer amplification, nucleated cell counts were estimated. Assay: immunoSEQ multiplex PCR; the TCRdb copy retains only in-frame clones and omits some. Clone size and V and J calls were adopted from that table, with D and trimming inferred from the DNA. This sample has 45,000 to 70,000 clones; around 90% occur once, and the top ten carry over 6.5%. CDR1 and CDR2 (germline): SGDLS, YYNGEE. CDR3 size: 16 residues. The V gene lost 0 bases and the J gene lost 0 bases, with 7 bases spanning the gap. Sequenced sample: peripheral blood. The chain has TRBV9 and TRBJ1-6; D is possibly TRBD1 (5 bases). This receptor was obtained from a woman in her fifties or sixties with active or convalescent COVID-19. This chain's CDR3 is CASSVGQSSYNSPLHF. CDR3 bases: TGTGCCAGCAGCGTAGGACAGAGCTCCTATAATTCACCCCTCCACTTT.